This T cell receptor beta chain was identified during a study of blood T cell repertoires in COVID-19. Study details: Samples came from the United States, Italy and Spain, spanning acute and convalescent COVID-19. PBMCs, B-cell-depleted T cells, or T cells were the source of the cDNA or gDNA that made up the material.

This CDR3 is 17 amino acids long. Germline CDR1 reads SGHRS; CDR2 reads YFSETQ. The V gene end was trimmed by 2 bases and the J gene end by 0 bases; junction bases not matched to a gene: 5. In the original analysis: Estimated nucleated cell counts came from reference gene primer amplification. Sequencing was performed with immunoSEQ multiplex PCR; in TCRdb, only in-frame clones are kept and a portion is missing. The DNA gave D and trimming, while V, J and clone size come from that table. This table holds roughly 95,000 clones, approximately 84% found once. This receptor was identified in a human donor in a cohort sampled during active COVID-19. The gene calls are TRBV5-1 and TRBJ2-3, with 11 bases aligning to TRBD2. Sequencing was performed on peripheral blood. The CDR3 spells CASSFPIAGGSTDTQYF. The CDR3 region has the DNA TGCGCCAGCAGCTTCCCCATAGCGGGAGGGAGCACAGATACGCAGTATTTT. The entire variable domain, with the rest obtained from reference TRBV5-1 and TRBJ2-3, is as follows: KAGVTQTPRYLIKTRGQQVTLSCSPISGHRSVSWYQQTPGQGLQFLFEYFSETQRNKGNFPGRFSGRQFSNSRSEMNVSTLELGDSALYLCASSFPIAGGSTDTQYFGPGTRLTVL.